The clone carrying this T cell receptor beta chain has a handful of counts. Its antigen is not known. Broader study findings: The larger-cohort validation was restricted to a single TCR beta V-J rearrangement rather than whole repertoires. Tumor memory CD4+ T cell TCR gene usage clustered with blood and lymph node memory CD4+ cells and lymph node naive CD4+ cells.

The CDR3 length is 19 residues. V lost 1 base and J 1 base, leaving 20 bases between the germline ends. Germline assignment: CDR1 MGHRA and CDR2 YSYEKL. Using its own MiXCR run on the 5' RACE reads, TCRdb lists one record per CDR3 protein. The data show tens of thousands of distinct CDR3 sequences, approximately 17% seen once. Sequenced input: naive CD4+ T cells sorted from blood. Subset meaning: naive CD4+ T cells, CD4+CD45RA+CD25-. The V and J genes are TRBV4-1 and TRBJ2-4; possible D gene TRBD2, 5 bases. This TCR was sampled from a female donor with breast cancer. CDR3 in DNA: TGCGCCAGCAGCCAAGGCTATCTGGACGGGGTATCGGCCAAAAACATTCAGTACTTC. This gives the protein CASSQGYLDGVSAKNIQYF.